Listed below are T cell receptor beta chains from one sample, sequenced in a study of shared clonotypes between healthy human individuals. Data came from immunoSEQ multiplex PCR; TCRdb stores just in-frame clones and leaves some out. The profile shows about 2.2 million clones, 93% of them singletons. The sample was naive CD8+ T cells from PBMCs. These receptors all stem from a man between 18 and 29 years old in good health. Some clones in this sample may be carry-over from other donors' samples. The CDR3 runs from the conserved cysteine through the conserved F or W. The D gene is left open where the match is weak. Size is omitted from some rows. Given values are once, few, many or a class for expanded clones.

D gene,J gene,V gene,clone size,CDR3 DNA,CDR3 protein
NA,TRBJ2-7,TRBV7-9,once,TGTGCCAGCAGTCCTGGGGTGGGGCAGTACTTC,CASSPGVGQYF
TRBD2,TRBJ2-2,TRBV7-9,NA,TGTGCCCCGGGGATACGGCGCGGGAGGGAGAACACCGGGGAGCTGTTTTTT,CAPGIRRGRENTGELFF
NA,TRBJ1-1,TRBV7-9,once,TGTGCCAGCGGATTGGCAGGTTCTGTCACTGAAGCTTTCTTT,CASGLAGSVTEAFF
TRBD2,TRBJ2-1,TRBV7-9,few,TGTGCCAGCAGCTTAGTAGCGGGAGGCTACAATGAGCAGTTCTTC,CASSLVAGGYNEQFF
NA,TRBJ2-2,TRBV28,NA,TGTGCCAGCAAGGGACCGCTGAACACCGGGGAGCTGTTTTTT,CASKGPLNTGELFF
NA,TRBJ2-5,TRBV19,once,TGTGCCAGTAGTTGGGACACCGAAGAGACCCAGTACTTC,CASSWDTEETQYF
NA,TRBJ2-5,TRBV19,NA,TGTACCAGTAGCACGGACAGCGCGTACCAAGAGACCCAGTACTTC,CTSSTDSAYQETQYF
NA,TRBJ2-7,TRBV4-1,NA,TGCGCCAGCAGCCCATTCCAGGCCTCCTACGAGCAGTACTTC,CASSPFQASYEQYF
NA,TRBJ2-1,TRBV28,NA,TGTGCCAGCAGCCCCGTGGCAGGGGATATCTACAATGAGCAGTTCTTC,CASSPVAGDIYNEQFF
NA,TRBJ2-1,TRBV2,NA,TGTGCCAGCCAATGGACCGGGACGGTAAACAATGAGCAGTTCTTC,CASQWTGTVNNEQFF
NA,TRBJ1-1,TRBV6-5,NA,TGTGCCAGCAGTCCCGGGAGTGAAGCTTTCTTT,CASSPGSEAFF
NA,TRBJ1-2,TRBV19,once,TGTGCCAGTAGGCGGACAGCCGCTAACTATGGCTACACCTTC,CASRRTAANYGYTF
NA,TRBJ2-5,TRBV6-4,NA,TGTGCCAGCAGGGAAGACAGGGAGGGATCGGGGACCCAGTACTTC,CASREDREGSGTQYF
NA,TRBJ2-7,TRBV5-1,NA,TGCGCCAGCAGCTTGGCCCCCCGGGGGGCGAGGGTCGAGCAGTACTTC,CASSLAPRGARVEQYF
TRBD1,TRBJ1-1,TRBV28,NA,TGTGCCAGCAGTTTACGGGACAGGCTACTGAACACTGAAGCTTTCTTT,CASSLRDRLLNTEAFF
NA,TRBJ1-5,TRBV2,NA,TGTGCCAGCAGTCAGACCGTAGGGAGCAATCAGCCCCAGCATTTT,CASSQTVGSNQPQHF
NA,TRBJ1-5,TRBV7-6,once,TGTGCCAGCAGCCAGGACGGTTATCAGCCCCAGCATTTT,CASSQDGYQPQHF